These 28 T cell receptor beta chains were sequenced from one sample in a study of T-cell reconstitution after alpha-beta-depleted transplantation in children. During its preparation, the TCRbeta library received unique molecular identifiers. In TCRdb, the PCR reads were re-called with MiXCR into one record per CDR3 protein. The sample includes about 980,000 distinct CDR3 sequences, about 26% seen only once; the top ten take 28%. The sequencing used PBMCs, mostly from graft donor cells, collected 360 days after TCRalphabeta/CD19-depleted stem cell transplant. These receptors originate from a boy younger than two who had a stem cell transplant for SCID, so the T cells may come from the graft donor.

Note on this clonotype: At one boundary the junction diverges from the germline segment, which might be a read error. The rearrangement joins TRBV7-2 to TRBJ2-7; 8 nucleotides match TRBD2. From germline, CDR1 is SGHTA and CDR2 FQGNSA. The CDR3 extends over 17 amino acids. The CDR3 sequence is CASSLRLYGGGSDEQYF. The CDR3 region has the DNA TGTGCCAGCAGCTTGCGGCTATACGGGGGGGGCTCCGACGAGCAGTACTTC.

The chain recombines TRBV27 with TRBJ2-7; a weak D match, TRBD1 (6 bases). This CDR3 has 14 amino acids. The V gene's germline CDR1 is MNHEY and CDR2 SMNVEV (reference sequence). Trimming removed 7 bases at V and 2 bases at J, with 15 bases between. CDR3 coding DNA: TGTGCCAGCACCCCAGGGGTAAGGCCCTACGAGCAGTACTTC. It encodes CASTPGVRPYEQYF.

This clonotype was detected only a few times. This sequence joins TRBV7-8 and TRBJ2-2, with 7 bases matching TRBD2. The CDR3 extends over 13 amino acids. Trimming cost V 7 bases and J 5 bases; bases outside gene matches: 4. Germline V gives CDR1 SGHVS, CDR2 FQNEAQ. For the CDR3, the DNA is TGTGCCAGCACCTGGGAGGGGACCGGGGAGCTGTTTTTT. This codes for CASTWEGTGELFF.

This chain connects TRBV4-3 to TRBJ1-1, with D hard to call. The V end was cut by 3 bases, the J end by 3 bases, with 14 bases between. The CDR3 extends over 15 amino acids. Germline CDR1 and CDR2: LGHNA and YSLEER. CDR3 in amino acids: CASSHIEAADTEAFF. The CDR3 coding sequence is TGCGCCAGCAGCCATATTGAAGCAGCGGACACTGAAGCTTTCTTT.

The chain uses TRBV12-3 or TRBV12-4 and TRBJ1-3; D unclear. This CDR3 is 14 amino acids long. Trimming stripped 6 bases from V and 4 bases from J, with 13 bases between. In DNA form, the CDR3 reads TGTGCCAGCAGCACCCCAGTATCCGGAAACACCATATATTTT. Residues: CASSTPVSGNTIYF.

This chain uses TRBV9 with TRBJ1-3, with 7 bases that match TRBD1. The CDR3 has 14 amino acids. Germline V gene lookup returns CDR1 SGDLS and CDR2 YYNGEE. V shed 7 bases and J 3 bases; nucleotides not matched to a gene: 7. This CDR3 is CASGGRGFGNTIYF. CDR3 DNA sequence: TGTGCCAGCGGGGGCAGGGGGTTTGGAAACACCATATATTTT.

This clonotype was seen many times. The V gene is TRBV5-1, the J gene TRBJ1-5, with 9 bases matching TRBD1. The germline V gene encodes CDR1 SGHRS and CDR2 YFSETQ. After removal of 0 bases from V and 7 bases from J, the junction contained 5 bases not matched to a gene. CDR3 length equals 15 residues. The CDR3 loop reads CASSLAGQGGQPQHF. DNA for the CDR3: TGCGCCAGCAGCTTGGCGGGACAGGGAGGACAGCCCCAGCATTTT.

This clonotype was observed a few times. This chain uses TRBV29-1 with TRBJ1-1; perhaps TRBD1 as D (5 bases). The CDR3 totals 13 residues. Trimming left V 2 bases short and J 7 bases short, with 14 bases between. Looked up from germline, CDR1 is SQVTM and CDR2 is ANQGSEA. The CDR3 here is CSVEPWVGDEAFF. CDR3 sequence (DNA): TGCAGCGTTGAACCCTGGGTGGGGGATGAAGCTTTCTTT.

This clonotype was seen only a few times. This chain uses TRBV20-1 with TRBJ2-7; D is possibly TRBD1 or TRBD2 (5 bases each). Germline CDR1 is DFQATT and CDR2 is SNEGSKA (reference sequence). The CDR3 contains 14 residues. Trimming left V 4 bases short and J 2 bases short, with 15 bases between. DNA of the CDR3: TGCAGTGCTAAGGGGACGGTGTCCGCCTACGAGCAGTACTTC. Translation gives CSAKGTVSAYEQYF.

The chain carries TRBV7-6 and TRBJ2-1; no reliable D call. The length of the CDR3 is 16 residues. Germline values: CDR1 SGHVS, CDR2 FNYEAQ. V was clipped by 5 bases and J by 0 bases, with 14 bases between them. CDR3 nucleotides: TGTGCCAGCAGCCCCCTGGCGTGGAGCTCCTACAATGAGCAGTTCTTC. It specifies CASSPLAWSSYNEQFF.

For the CDR3, the DNA is TGTGCCAGCAGCCAAAGCGGGGGCGGTCAGCCCCAGCATTTT. Protein sequence: CASSQSGGGQPQHF. The V gene is TRBV4-2, the J gene TRBJ1-5; weak D call: TRBD1 (6 bases). The ends were cut back, 2 bases at V and 6 bases at J, with 11 bases in the middle. Germline lookup yields CDR1 LGHNA and CDR2 YNFKEQ. This CDR3 has 14 amino acids.

This clonotype was seen a few times. V gene TRBV10-3 combines with J gene TRBJ1-2; D is unclear. Trimming removed 3 bases at V and 8 bases at J, with 7 bases between. The CDR3 length is 11 residues. The germline gives CDR1 ENHRY, CDR2 SYGVKD. CDR3 sequence (DNA): TGTGCCATCAGTGACGGAGGGGGCTACACCTTC. Encoded protein: CAISDGGGYTF.

The chain uses TRBV3-1 and TRBJ2-5; D may be TRBD1 (5 bases). V lost 4 bases and J 4 bases, leaving 19 bases between the germline ends. This CDR3 comprises 16 residues. Germline CDR1 and CDR2: LGHDT and YNNKEL (reference sequence). The CDR3 bases are TGTGCCAGCAGCCGAAAGGTCGGCAGGGTAGGAGAGACCCAGTACTTC. It specifies CASSRKVGRVGETQYF.

A few counts support this clonotype. The V call is TRBV2, the J call TRBJ2-1; 7 nucleotides agree with TRBD1. Per germline, CDR1 SNHLY and CDR2 FYNNEI. V lost 11 bases and J lost 5; bases outside the gene matches: 6. The CDR3 spans 12 residues. CDR3 protein: CARRGQNNEQFF. CDR3 in DNA: TGTGCCCGTAGGGGACAGAACAATGAGCAGTTCTTC. The full variable domain, its missing parts supplied by reference TRBV2 and TRBJ2-1, is EPEVTQTPSHQVTQMGQEVILRCVPISNHLYFYWYRQILGQKVEFLVSFYNNEISEKSEIFDDQFSVERPDGSNFTLKIRSTKLEDSAMYFCARRGQNNEQFFGPGTRLTVL.

This clonotype was observed a few times. The chain couples TRBV28 to TRBJ2-7; TRBD1 aligns across 8 bases. The CDR3 loop spans 16 amino acids. J gave up 0 bases and V 2 bases, and 6 bases lay outside the gene matches. Germline V gene data show CDR1 as MDHEN and CDR2 as SYDVKM. CDR3 loop: CASSLLGQGGSYEQYF. DNA of the CDR3: TGTGCCAGCAGTTTACTCGGACAGGGTGGCTCCTACGAGCAGTACTTC.

This clonotype was seen only a few times. The V call is TRBV7-2, the J call TRBJ2-4; TRBD1 agrees at 9 bases. Per germline, CDR1 SGHTA and CDR2 FQGNSA. V shed 0 bases, J shed 3 bases, and the junction held 3 bases outside the gene matches. This CDR3 is built from 16 residues. The CDR3 here is CASSLAGDRVKNIQYF. The CDR3 DNA sequence: TGTGCCAGCAGCTTAGCGGGGGACAGGGTCAAAAACATTCAGTACTTC.

This clonotype showed up just a few times. V gene TRBV15 combines with J gene TRBJ2-3; tentative D call: TRBD2 (6 bases). CDR1 is LNHNV, CDR2 YYDKDF, per germline (reference sequence). CDR3 length: 17 residues. V dropped 2 bases and J dropped 0 bases, with 15 bases sitting between them. The CDR3 region is CATSRQLRGSSTDTQYF. The DNA of the CDR3 is TGTGCCACCAGCAGACAATTACGGGGGAGCAGCACAGATACGCAGTATTTT. Variable domain in full (rest from reference TRBV15 and TRBJ2-3): DAMVIQNPRYQVTQFGKPVTLSCSQTLNHNVMYWYQQKSSQAPKLLFHYYDKDFNNEADTPDNFQSRRPNTSFCFLDIRSPGLGDTAMYLCATSRQLRGSSTDTQYFGPGTRLTVL.

This clonotype was counted between two and nine times. The chain couples TRBV3-1 to TRBJ2-4, with a possible D match to TRBD1 (6 bases). This CDR3 comprises 13 residues. V lost 1 base and J 15 bases, leaving 16 bases between the germline ends. CDR1 and CDR2 (germline): LGHDT, YNNKEL (reference sequence). The CDR3 DNA reads as TGTGCCAGCAGCCAAGGTCACAGGGCGGAACGGTACTTC. Residues: CASSQGHRAERYF.

This clonotype was counted at least ten times. The J gene is TRBJ2-7, the V gene TRBV15; D possibly corresponds to TRBD2 (5 bases). With 0 bases removed from V and 7 bases from J, the gap between germline ends came to 16 bases. The germline gives CDR1 LNHNV, CDR2 YYDKDF (reference sequence). This CDR3 is 15 amino acids long. The DNA of the CDR3 is TGTGCCACCAGCAGAGATAGTAGGGTTTCGGGGGAGCAGTACTTC. Protein sequence: CATSRDSRVSGEQYF.

This chain connects TRBV2 to TRBJ2-1; 9 bases agree with TRBD2. V dropped 4 bases and J dropped 6; count of bases not matched to a gene: 13. The CDR3 has 17 residues. CDR1 is SNHLY and CDR2 is FYNNEI in the germline V gene. The CDR3 is CASSGDVLAGSINEQFF. The CDR3 DNA is TGTGCCAGCAGTGGAGACGTACTAGCGGGTAGTATCAATGAGCAGTTCTTC.

This sequence joins TRBV12-3 or TRBV12-4 and TRBJ1-1; 7 positions agree with TRBD1. There are 14 residues in the CDR3. J lost 5 bases, V lost 7 bases, and 10 bases had no gene match. CDR3 sequence (DNA): TGTGCCAGCACCCTACAGGGGATGGGAACTGAAGCTTTCTTT. Its translation: CASTLQGMGTEAFF.

The gene calls are TRBV12-5 and TRBJ2-3; 12 bases agree with TRBD2. Unmatched junction bases numbered 1, after V lost 3 bases and J lost 6 bases. The CDR3 has 14 residues. The germline CDR1 and CDR2 sequences are LGHNT and FRNRAP. The CDR3 DNA reads TGTGCTAGTGGTTTCGGGACTAGCGGGGATACGCAGTATTTT. It codes for CASGFGTSGDTQYF.

J is TRBJ2-3 and V is TRBV28; 7 bases are shared with TRBD2. Germline CDR1 MDHEN, CDR2 SYDVKM. CDR3 length: 15 residues. With V trimmed by 5 bases and J by 2 bases, 7 bases remained unmatched. This CDR3 is CASSPSGRITDTQYF. The CDR3 DNA reads as TGTGCCAGCAGTCCTAGCGGCCGAATCACAGATACGCAGTATTTT.

This clonotype has only a few counts. This sequence joins TRBV6-5 and TRBJ2-5; D perhaps matches TRBD1 (5 bases). V lost 6 bases, J lost 1 base, and 9 bases lay in between. The CDR3 contains 13 residues. Germline CDR1 and CDR2: MNHEY and SVGAGI. The CDR3 bases are TGTGCCAGCAGCGGACACTTCCAAGAGACCCAGTACTTC. Translation gives CASSGHFQETQYF.

This chain joins TRBV4-2 and TRBJ2-2, with 8 positions matching TRBD1. The V segment lost 4 bases and the J segment 5 bases; nucleotides outside the gene matches: 9. The CDR3 has 16 amino acids. Germline lookup yields CDR1 LGHNA and CDR2 YNFKEQ. Here the CDR3 DNA reads TGTGCCAGCAGCCTAGGGCAGGGGGCGGGGACCGGGGAGCTGTTTTTT. This gives the protein CASSLGQGAGTGELFF.

The genes are TRBV24-1 and TRBJ2-1, with 8 bases identical to TRBD1. The CDR3 totals 15 residues. V was pared by 3 bases and J by 6 bases, with 6 bases of the junction left unmatched. CDR1 is KGHDR and CDR2 is SFDVKD in the germline V gene. In DNA form, the CDR3 reads TGTGCCACCAGTGATAGGCAGGGGGCGCGCAATGAGCAGTTCTTC. This encodes CATSDRQGARNEQFF.

The V call is TRBV25-1, the J call TRBJ2-7; TRBD2 matches 7 bases. Unmatched junction bases numbered 5, after V lost 0 bases and J lost 3 bases. This CDR3 region has 15 residues. Germline V CDR1 and CDR2: MGHDK, SYGVNS. The CDR3 DNA sequence: TGTGCCAGCAGTGAATATGCCGGGGGGTTCTACGAGCAGTACTTC. Translating gives CASSEYAGGFYEQYF.

This clonotype was detected only a few times. The chain has TRBV11-1 and TRBJ2-7; maybe TRBD1 (5 bases). Per germline, CDR1 SGHAT and CDR2 FQDESV (reference sequence). The CDR3 consists of 13 residues. With 5 bases removed from V and 5 bases from J, the gap between germline ends came to 13 bases. The CDR3 DNA is TGTGCCAGCAGCCCAGGGTTGGTCCACGAGCAGTACTTC. It is translated as CASSPGLVHEQYF.